A selection of T cell receptor beta chains follows, all from one sample in a study of blood T cell repertoires in COVID-19. Profiled with immunoSEQ multiplex PCR; TCRdb holds only in-frame clones, not every one. This table holds 120,000 or so clones, around nine tenths found once. Sequences were obtained from peripheral blood. The receptors shown here come from a woman in her forties or fifties with acute or convalescent COVID-19. Both conserved end residues are part of each CDR3. A D gene is named only where the DNA matches it firmly. A row's size may be missing; if present it is once, few, many or a size class.

CDR3	DNA	V	D	size	J
CASSLETGWSGYTF	TGTGCCAGCAGCTTAGAAACAGGGTGGAGTGGCTACACCTTC	TRBV11-2	.	.	TRBJ1-2
CASSLIPGAWSYGYTF	TGTGCCAGCAGCTTAATACCAGGGGCTTGGAGCTATGGCTACACCTTC	TRBV7-2	.	.	TRBJ1-2
CATSDPTGAYGYTF	TGTGCCACCAGTGACCCGACAGGGGCCTATGGCTACACCTTC	TRBV24-1	TRBD1	.	TRBJ1-2
CASSFWGAGNTIYF	TGTGCCAGCAGCTTTTGGGGGGCTGGAAACACCATATATTTT	TRBV5-4	.	.	TRBJ1-3
CASSSGQGSYGYTF	TGTGCCAGTAGTAGCGGACAGGGGAGCTATGGCTACACCTTC	TRBV19	TRBD1	.	TRBJ1-2
CASSLDIEDTQYF	TGTGCCAGCAGCTTAGATATAGAAGATACGCAGTATTTT	TRBV11-2	.	.	TRBJ2-3
CASSQGTGSWTEAFF	TGTGCCAGCAGCCAGGGGACAGGGAGTTGGACTGAAGCTTTCTTT	TRBV3-1/TRBV3-2	TRBD1	.	TRBJ1-1
CASSSGILNEQFF	TGTGCCAGCAGCTCCGGGATCTTAAATGAGCAGTTCTTC	TRBV7-7	.	.	TRBJ2-1
CASSLGLGTQSLNEQFF	TGCGCCAGCAGCTTGGGGCTTGGGACACAGAGTCTCAATGAGCAGTTCTTC	TRBV5-1	.	.	TRBJ2-1
CASRERDSYNEQFF	TGTGCCAGCAGAGAGAGGGACTCCTACAATGAGCAGTTCTTC	TRBV2	.	once	TRBJ2-1
CASSREGLAGGANIQYF	TGTGCCAGCAGCCGGGAGGGACTAGCGGGAGGGGCAAACATTCAGTACTTC	TRBV3-1/TRBV3-2	TRBD2	.	TRBJ2-4
CASSRTGGNTGELFF	TGTGCCAGTAGCCGGACAGGGGGGAACACCGGGGAGCTGTTTTTT	TRBV19	TRBD1	medium-sized	TRBJ2-2
CSVEYRDGYTF	TGCAGCGTTGAGTACAGGGACGGCTACACCTTC	TRBV29-1	.	.	TRBJ1-2
CASSSSIMEGFWTQYF	TGTGCCAGCAGCTCCTCAATCATGGAGGGGTTTTGGACCCAGTACTTC	TRBV7-9	.	.	TRBJ2-5
CASSFRDRDEAFF	TGTGCCAGCAGTTTCCGGGACAGGGATGAAGCTTTCTTT	TRBV2	TRBD1	.	TRBJ1-1
CAWSTPRGGGAKNIQYF	TGTGCCTGGAGCACTCCTAGGGGCGGTGGGGCCAAAAACATTCAGTACTTC	TRBV30	.	once	TRBJ2-4
CASSRTVVGEEDKLFF	TGTGCCAGTAGCAGGACCGTGGTTGGGGAGGAAGATAAACTGTTTTTT	TRBV19	.	.	TRBJ1-4